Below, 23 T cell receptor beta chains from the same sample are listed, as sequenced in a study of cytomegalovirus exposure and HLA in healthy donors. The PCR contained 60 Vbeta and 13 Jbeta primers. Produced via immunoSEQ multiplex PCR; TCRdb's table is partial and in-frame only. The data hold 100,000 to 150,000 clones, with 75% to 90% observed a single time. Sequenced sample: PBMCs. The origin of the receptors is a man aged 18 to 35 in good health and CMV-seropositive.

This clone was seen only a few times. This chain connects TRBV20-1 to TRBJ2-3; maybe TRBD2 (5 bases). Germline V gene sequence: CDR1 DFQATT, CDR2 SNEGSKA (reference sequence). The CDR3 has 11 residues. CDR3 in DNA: TGCAGCGTGACTAACCCTCCTACGCAGTATTTT. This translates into CSVTNPPTQYF.

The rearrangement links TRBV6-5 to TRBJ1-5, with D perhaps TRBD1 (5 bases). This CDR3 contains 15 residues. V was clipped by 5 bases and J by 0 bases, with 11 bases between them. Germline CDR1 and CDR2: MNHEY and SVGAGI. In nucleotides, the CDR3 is TGTGCCAGCAGTCCGACAGACTCTAGCAATCAGCCCCAGCATTTT. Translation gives CASSPTDSSNQPQHF.

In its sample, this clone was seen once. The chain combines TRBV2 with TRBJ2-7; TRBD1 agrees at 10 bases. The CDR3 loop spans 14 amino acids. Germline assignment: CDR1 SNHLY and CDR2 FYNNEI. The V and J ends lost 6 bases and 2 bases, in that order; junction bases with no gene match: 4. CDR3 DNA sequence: TGTGCCAGCAGGGCGGACAGGGGGGCCTACGAGCAGTACTTC. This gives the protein CASRADRGAYEQYF.

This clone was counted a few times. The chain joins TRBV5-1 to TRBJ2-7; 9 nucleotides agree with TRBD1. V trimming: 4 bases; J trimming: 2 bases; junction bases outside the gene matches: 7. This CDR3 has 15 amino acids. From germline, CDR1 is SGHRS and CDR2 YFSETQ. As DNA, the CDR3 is TGCGCCAGCAGCATTACCGGGACAGGGACCTACGAGCAGTACTTC. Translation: CASSITGTGTYEQYF.

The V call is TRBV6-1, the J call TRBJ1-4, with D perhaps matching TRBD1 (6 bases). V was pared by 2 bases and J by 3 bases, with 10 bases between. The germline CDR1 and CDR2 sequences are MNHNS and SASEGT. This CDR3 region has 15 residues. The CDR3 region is CASSELGAANEKLFF. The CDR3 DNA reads TGTGCCAGCAGTGAATTGGGGGCAGCTAATGAAAAACTGTTTTTT.

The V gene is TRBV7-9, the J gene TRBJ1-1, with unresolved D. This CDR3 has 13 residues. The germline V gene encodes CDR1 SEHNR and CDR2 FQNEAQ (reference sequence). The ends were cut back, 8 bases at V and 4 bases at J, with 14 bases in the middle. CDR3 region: CASGSGWGTEAFF. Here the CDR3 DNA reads TGTGCCAGCGGATCGGGGTGGGGCACTGAAGCTTTCTTT.

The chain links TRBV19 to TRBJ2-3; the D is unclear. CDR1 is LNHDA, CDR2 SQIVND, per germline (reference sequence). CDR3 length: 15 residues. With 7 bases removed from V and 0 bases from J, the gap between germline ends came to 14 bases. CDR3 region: CASTDAGSSTDTQYF. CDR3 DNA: TGTGCCAGTACCGACGCAGGCTCGAGCACAGATACGCAGTATTTT.

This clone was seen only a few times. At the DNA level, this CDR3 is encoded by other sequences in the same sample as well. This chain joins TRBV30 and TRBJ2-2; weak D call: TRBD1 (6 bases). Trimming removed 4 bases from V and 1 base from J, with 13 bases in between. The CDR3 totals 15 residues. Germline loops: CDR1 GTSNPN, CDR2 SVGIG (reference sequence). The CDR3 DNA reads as TGTGCCTGGAATCGCAGGGGCGGGAACACCGGGGAGCTGTTTTTT. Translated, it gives CAWNRRGGNTGELFF.

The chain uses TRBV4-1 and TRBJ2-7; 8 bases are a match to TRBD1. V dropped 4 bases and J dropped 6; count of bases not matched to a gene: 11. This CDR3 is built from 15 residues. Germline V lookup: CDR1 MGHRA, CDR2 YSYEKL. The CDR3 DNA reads TGCGCCAGCAGCCGAGCCGGGACAGGCCCTCTCGAGCAGTACTTC. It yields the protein CASSRAGTGPLEQYF.

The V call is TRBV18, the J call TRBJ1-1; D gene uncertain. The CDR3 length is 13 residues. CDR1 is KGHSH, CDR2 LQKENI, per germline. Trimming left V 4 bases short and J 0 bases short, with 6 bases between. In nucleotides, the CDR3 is TGTGCCAGCTCACGAACAGTGAACACTGAAGCTTTCTTT. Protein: CASSRTVNTEAFF.

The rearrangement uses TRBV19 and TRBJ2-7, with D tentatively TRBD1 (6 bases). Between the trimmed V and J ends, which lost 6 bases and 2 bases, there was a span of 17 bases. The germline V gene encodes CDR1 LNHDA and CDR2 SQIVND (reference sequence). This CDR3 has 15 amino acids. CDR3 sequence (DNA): TGTGCCAGTAGAGGCCTTGAGGGGGACCCCTACGAGCAGTACTTC. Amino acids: CASRGLEGDPYEQYF.

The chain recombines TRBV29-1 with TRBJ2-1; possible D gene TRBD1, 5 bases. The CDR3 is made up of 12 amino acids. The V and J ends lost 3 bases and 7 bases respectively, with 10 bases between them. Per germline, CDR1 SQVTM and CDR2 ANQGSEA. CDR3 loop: CSVDQGDNEQFF. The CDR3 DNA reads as TGCAGCGTTGACCAGGGTGATAATGAGCAGTTCTTC.

CDR3 DNA sequence: TGTGCCAGCAGCTTGGAGATAGGAGGGGACGGCTACACCTTC. Residues: CASSLEIGGDGYTF. This rearrangement joins TRBV5-4 to TRBJ1-2, with a possible D match to TRBD1 (5 bases). The CDR3 has 14 amino acids. Trimming cost V 0 bases and J 8 bases, with 14 bases left between them. Germline V gene lookup returns CDR1 SGHNT and CDR2 YYREEE (reference sequence). Full variable domain (remainder filled in from reference TRBV5-4 and TRBJ1-2): ETGVTQSPTHLIKTRGQQVTLRCSSQSGHNTVSWYQQALGQGPQFIFQYYREEENGRGNFPPRFSGLQFPNYSSELNVNALELDDSALYLCASSLEIGGDGYTFGSGTRLTVV.

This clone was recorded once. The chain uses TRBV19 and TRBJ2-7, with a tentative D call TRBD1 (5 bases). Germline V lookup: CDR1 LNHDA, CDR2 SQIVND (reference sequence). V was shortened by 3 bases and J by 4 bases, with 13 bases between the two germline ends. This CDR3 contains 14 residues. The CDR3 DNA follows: TGTGCCAGTAGTATTACAGGCAACCTATACGAGCAGTACTTC. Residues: CASSITGNLYEQYF.

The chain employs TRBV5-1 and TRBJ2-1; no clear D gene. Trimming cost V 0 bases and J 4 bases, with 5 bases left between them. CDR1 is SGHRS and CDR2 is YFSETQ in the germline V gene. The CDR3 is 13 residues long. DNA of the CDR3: TGCGCCAGCAGCTTGGAACAGTACAATGAGCAGTTCTTC. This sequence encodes CASSLEQYNEQFF.

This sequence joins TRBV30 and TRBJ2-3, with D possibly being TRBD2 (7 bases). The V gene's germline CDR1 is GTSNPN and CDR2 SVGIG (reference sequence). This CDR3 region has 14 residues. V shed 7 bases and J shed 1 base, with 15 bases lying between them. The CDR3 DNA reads TGTGCCTTACGGGGGGCGGGAGGCACAGATACGCAGTATTTT. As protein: CALRGAGGTDTQYF.

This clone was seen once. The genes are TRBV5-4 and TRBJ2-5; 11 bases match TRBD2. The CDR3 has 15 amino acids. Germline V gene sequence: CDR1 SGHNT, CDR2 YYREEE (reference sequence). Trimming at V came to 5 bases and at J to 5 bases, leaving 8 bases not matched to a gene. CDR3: CASRFSGGAKETQYF. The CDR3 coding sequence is TGTGCCAGCAGATTTAGCGGGGGGGCCAAGGAGACCCAGTACTTC.

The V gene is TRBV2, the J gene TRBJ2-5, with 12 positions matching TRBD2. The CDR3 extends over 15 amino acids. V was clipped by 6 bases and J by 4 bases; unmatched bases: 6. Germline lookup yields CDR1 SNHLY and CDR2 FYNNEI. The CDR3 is CASRMTSGGRETQYF. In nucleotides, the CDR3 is TGTGCCAGCAGGATGACTAGCGGGGGACGAGAGACCCAGTACTTC.

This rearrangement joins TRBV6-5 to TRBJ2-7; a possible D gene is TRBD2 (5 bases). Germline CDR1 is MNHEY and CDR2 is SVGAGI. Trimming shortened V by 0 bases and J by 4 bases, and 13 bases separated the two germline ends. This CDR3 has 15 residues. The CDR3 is CASSYSRALPYEQYF. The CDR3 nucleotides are TGTGCCAGCAGTTACTCGAGGGCCCTACCATACGAGCAGTACTTC.

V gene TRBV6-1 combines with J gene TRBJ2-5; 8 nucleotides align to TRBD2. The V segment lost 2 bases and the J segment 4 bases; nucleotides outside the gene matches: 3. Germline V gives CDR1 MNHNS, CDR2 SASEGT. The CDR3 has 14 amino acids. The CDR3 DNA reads TGTGCCAGCAGTGAAAACGGGAGGGGAGAGACCCAGTACTTC. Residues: CASSENGRGETQYF.

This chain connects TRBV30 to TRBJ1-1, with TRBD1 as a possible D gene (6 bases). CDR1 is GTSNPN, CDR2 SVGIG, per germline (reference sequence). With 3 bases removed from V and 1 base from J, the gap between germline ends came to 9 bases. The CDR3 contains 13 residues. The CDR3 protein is CAWRDSSNTEAFF. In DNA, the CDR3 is TGTGCCTGGAGGGACAGTTCGAACACTGAAGCTTTCTTT.

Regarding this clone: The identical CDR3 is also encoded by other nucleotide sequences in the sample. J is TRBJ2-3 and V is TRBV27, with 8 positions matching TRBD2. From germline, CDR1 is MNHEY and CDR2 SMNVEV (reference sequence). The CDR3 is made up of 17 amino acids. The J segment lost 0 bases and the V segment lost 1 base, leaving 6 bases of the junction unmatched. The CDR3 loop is CASSLYSRGGSTDTQYF. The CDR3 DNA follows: TGTGCCAGCAGTTTATATTCTCGGGGGGGTAGCACAGATACGCAGTATTTT.

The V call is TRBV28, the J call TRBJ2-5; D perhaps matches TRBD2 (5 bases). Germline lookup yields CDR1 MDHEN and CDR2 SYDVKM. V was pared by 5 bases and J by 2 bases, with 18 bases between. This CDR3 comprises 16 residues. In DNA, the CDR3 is TGTGCCAGCAGTGGCCCATATGAGGGATCACAAGAGACCCAGTACTTC. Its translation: CASSGPYEGSQETQYF.